The clone carrying this T cell receptor beta chain was observed a single time. V was trimmed by 8 bases and J by 7 bases, leaving 17 bases between them. This CDR3 is built from 14 residues. Looked up from germline, CDR1 is MDHEN and CDR2 is SYDVKM. The data derive from a study of technical replicates of blood from several donors. Only in-frame clones appear in the TCRdb table, and some are missing; sequencing was by immunoSEQ multiplex PCR. The sample lists tens of thousands of clones, around 97% occurring once. The rearrangement joins TRBV28 to TRBJ1-4, with D possibly being TRBD1 (6 bases). The receptor's source is a human donor in good health. The sequenced sample was T cells isolated from PBMCs. For the CDR3, the DNA is TGTGCCAGCCTACCCCAGGGGTTGGGTGAAAAACTGTTTTTT. Translation gives CASLPQGLGEKLFF.